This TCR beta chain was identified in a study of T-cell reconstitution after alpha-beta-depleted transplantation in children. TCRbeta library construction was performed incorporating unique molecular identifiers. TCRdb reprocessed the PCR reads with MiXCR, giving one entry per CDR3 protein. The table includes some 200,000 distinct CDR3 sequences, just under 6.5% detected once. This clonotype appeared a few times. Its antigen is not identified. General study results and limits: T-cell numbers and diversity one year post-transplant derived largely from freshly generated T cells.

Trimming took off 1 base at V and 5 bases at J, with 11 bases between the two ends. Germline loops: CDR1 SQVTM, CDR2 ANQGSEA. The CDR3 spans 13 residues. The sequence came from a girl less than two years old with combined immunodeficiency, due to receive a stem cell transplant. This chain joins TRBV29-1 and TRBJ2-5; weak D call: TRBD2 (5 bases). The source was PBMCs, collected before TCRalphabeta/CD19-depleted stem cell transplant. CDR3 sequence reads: CSVEGIGLETQYF. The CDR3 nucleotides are TGCAGCGTTGAAGGGATAGGACTCGAGACCCAGTACTTC.